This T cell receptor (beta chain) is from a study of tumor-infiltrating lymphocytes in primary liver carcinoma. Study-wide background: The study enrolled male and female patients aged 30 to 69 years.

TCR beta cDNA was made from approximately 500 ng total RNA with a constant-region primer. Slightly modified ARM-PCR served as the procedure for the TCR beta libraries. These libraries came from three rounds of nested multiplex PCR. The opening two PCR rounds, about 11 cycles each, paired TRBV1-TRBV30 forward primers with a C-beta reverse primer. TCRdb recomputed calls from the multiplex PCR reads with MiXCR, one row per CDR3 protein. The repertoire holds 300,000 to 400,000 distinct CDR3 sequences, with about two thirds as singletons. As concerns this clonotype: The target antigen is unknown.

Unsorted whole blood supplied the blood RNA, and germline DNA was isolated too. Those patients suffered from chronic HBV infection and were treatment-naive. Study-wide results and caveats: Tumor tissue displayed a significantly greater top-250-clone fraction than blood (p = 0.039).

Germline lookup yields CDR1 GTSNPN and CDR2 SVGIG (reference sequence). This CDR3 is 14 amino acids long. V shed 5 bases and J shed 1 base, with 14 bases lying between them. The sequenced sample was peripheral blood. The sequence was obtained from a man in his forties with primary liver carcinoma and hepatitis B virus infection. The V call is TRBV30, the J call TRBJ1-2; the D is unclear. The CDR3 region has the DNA TGTGCCTGGGACTACACCCCCCTTAACTATGGCTACACCTTC. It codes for CAWDYTPLNYGYTF.